These 27 T cell receptor beta chains were all obtained from the same sample, sequenced in a study of cytomegalovirus exposure and HLA in healthy donors. Amplification used 60 Vbeta primers and 13 Jbeta primers. Measured with immunoSEQ multiplex PCR; TCRdb has only the in-frame clones, and not every one. The sample has roughly 110,000 clones; 70% are singletons. Sample: PBMCs. The receptors stem from a man aged 25-45 years in good health and CMV-seropositive.

CDR3 sequence (DNA): TGTGCCTGGAGTACCCGGACCGGGGAGCTGTTTTTT. It is translated as CAWSTRTGELFF. The chain links TRBV30 to TRBJ2-2; D not certain. Germline loops: CDR1 GTSNPN, CDR2 SVGIG (reference sequence). The CDR3 sequence is 12 residues long. Trimming left V 2 bases short and J 5 bases short, with 6 bases between.

This clone occurred a few times. The chain couples TRBV7-9 to TRBJ2-5, with TRBD1 matching over 10 bases. The CDR3 sequence is 16 residues long. Germline trimming cut 1 base from V and 2 bases from J; bases unmatched to any gene: 4. Per germline, CDR1 SEHNR and CDR2 FQNEAQ (reference sequence). CDR3 sequence: CASSLVDRGLQETQYF. CDR3 in DNA: TGTGCCAGCAGCTTAGTCGACAGGGGGCTACAAGAGACCCAGTACTTC.

The chain combines TRBV7-3 with TRBJ2-1; tentatively, D is TRBD2 (5 bases). CDR1 is SGHTA and CDR2 is FQGTGA in the germline V gene. Trimming shortened V by 5 bases and J by 0 bases, and 14 bases separated the two germline ends. This CDR3 spans 16 amino acids. The CDR3 coding sequence is TGTGCCAGCAGCCCCCAATCTACTAGCTCCTACAATGAGCAGTTCTTC. Amino acids: CASSPQSTSSYNEQFF. Together with reference TRBV7-3 and TRBJ2-1, the CDR3 gives the full variable domain: GAGVSQTPSNKVTEKGKYVELRCDPISGHTALYWYRQSLGQGPEFLIYFQGTGAADDSGLPNDRFFAVRPEGSVSTLKIQRTERGDSAVYLCASSPQSTSSYNEQFFGPGTRLTVL.

This clone turned up a few times. The rearrangement joins TRBV11-2 to TRBJ2-7; D unresolved. V was trimmed by 4 bases and J by 1 base, leaving 5 bases between them. The V gene's germline CDR1 is SGHAT and CDR2 FQNNGV. The CDR3 length is 12 residues. CDR3 coding DNA: TGTGCCAGCAGCTACGGGTCCTACGAGCAGTACGTC. Amino acids: CASSYGSYEQYV.

V and J are TRBV6-1 and TRBJ2-7; D may be TRBD1 (6 bases). Trimming took off 3 bases at V and 4 bases at J, with 13 bases between the two ends. This CDR3 comprises 14 residues. Per the germline V gene, CDR1 is MNHNS and CDR2 is SASEGT. The CDR3: CASSDYRVGYEQYF. DNA of the CDR3: TGTGCCAGCAGTGATTACAGGGTCGGGTACGAGCAGTACTTC.

The rearrangement joins TRBV19 to TRBJ1-4; D unclear. CDR3 length: 14 residues. Trimming removed 7 bases at V and 0 bases at J, with 9 bases between. CDR1 is LNHDA and CDR2 is SQIVND in the germline V gene (reference sequence). The CDR3 DNA reads TGTGCCAGTACTAGCTTCGCAACTAATGAAAAACTGTTTTTT. This codes for CASTSFATNEKLFF.

The V gene is TRBV19, the J gene TRBJ2-2, with a tentative D call TRBD2 (7 bases). V was trimmed by 6 bases and J by 4 bases, leaving 15 bases between them. The CDR3 runs 15 residues. CDR1 is LNHDA and CDR2 is SQIVND in the germline V gene (reference sequence). For the CDR3, the DNA is TGTGCCAGTAGGGGAGGGGGGCCGGTCACCGGGGAGCTGTTTTTT. It encodes CASRGGGPVTGELFF.

Here the CDR3 DNA reads TGTGCCAGCAGGGGCGTAGGACACCCCTACGAGCAGTACGTC. It translates to CASRGVGHPYEQYV. The rearrangement uses TRBV27 and TRBJ2-7; weak D call: TRBD1 (5 bases). The CDR3 length is 14 residues. V was clipped by 6 bases and J by 2 bases, with 14 bases between them. CDR1 and CDR2 from the germline V gene are MNHEY and SMNVEV (reference sequence).

V usage is TRBV11-2 and J usage is TRBJ2-7, with 7 bases lining up with TRBD1. The CDR3 has 13 residues. The junction had 4 bases not matched to a gene; V was cut back by 1 base and J by 7 bases. In germline, CDR1 is SGHAT, CDR2 FQNNGV. The DNA for the CDR3 is TGTGCCAGCAGCTTAGCCCGGACAGGTGAGCAGTACTTC. This translates into CASSLARTGEQYF.

This chain links TRBV11-2 with TRBJ2-5, with 11 bases aligning to TRBD2. The CDR3 contains 16 residues. Germline V gene lookup returns CDR1 SGHAT and CDR2 FQNNGV. The V segment lost 5 bases and the J segment 7 bases; nucleotides outside the gene matches: 12. The CDR3 protein is CASSPGSGGAVRTQYF. Here the CDR3 DNA reads TGTGCCAGCAGCCCGGGTAGCGGGGGGGCCGTTCGGACCCAGTACTTC.

This chain joins TRBV6-5 and TRBJ2-5; 9 bases align to TRBD2. The V gene end was trimmed by 5 bases and the J gene end by 3 bases; junction bases not matched to a gene: 7. Germline values: CDR1 MNHEY, CDR2 SVGAGI. The CDR3 loop spans 15 amino acids. The CDR3 nucleotides are TGTGCCAGCAGTAACTTAGCGGGGGCTGAAGAGACCCAGTACTTC. Its protein product is CASSNLAGAEETQYF.

The chain is built from TRBV5-1 and TRBJ2-7; TRBD2 matches 7 bases. CDR3 length: 16 residues. Germline V gene sequence: CDR1 SGHRS, CDR2 YFSETQ. The V and J ends lost 1 base and 0 bases, in that order; junction bases with no gene match: 7. The CDR3 DNA reads TGCGCCAGCAGCTTGCGGTCCGGGAGGAGCTCCTACGAGCAGTACTTC. Encoded protein: CASSLRSGRSSYEQYF.

This chain connects TRBV11-2 to TRBJ2-7; possible D gene TRBD2, 6 bases. Germline V CDR1 and CDR2: SGHAT, FQNNGV. CDR3 length: 14 amino acids. The germline V and J ends were trimmed by 2 bases and 3 bases, with 11 bases remaining between them. The CDR3 sequence: CASSLSWGDYEQYV. DNA of the CDR3: TGTGCCAGCAGCTTATCCTGGGGGGACTACGAGCAGTACGTC.

Concerning this clone itself: The sample holds other DNA sequences that translate to the same CDR3. The chain joins TRBV27 to TRBJ1-4; possible D gene TRBD1, 5 bases. This CDR3 spans 15 amino acids. V lost 3 bases and J 0 bases, leaving 8 bases between the germline ends. The germline V gene encodes CDR1 MNHEY and CDR2 SMNVEV (reference sequence). CDR3 bases: TGTGCCAGCAGTTTTGGGGGGGCAACTAATGAAAAACTGTTTTTT. It encodes CASSFGGATNEKLFF.

The genes are TRBV29-1 and TRBJ2-1; the D gene is possibly TRBD2 (6 bases). Trimming removed 5 bases at V and 5 bases at J, with 16 bases between. CDR1 SQVTM and CDR2 ANQGSEA come from the germline V gene. This CDR3 has 14 residues. The CDR3 DNA is TGCAGCGTTCTCGGCCTAGCGTCGCACAATGAGCAGTTCTTC. It is translated as CSVLGLASHNEQFF.

The V gene is TRBV5-1, the J gene TRBJ2-2, with a weak D call TRBD2 (7 bases). The CDR3 is made up of 16 amino acids. Trimming pared 4 bases from V and 5 bases from J, leaving 18 bases between. The germline V gene has CDR1 SGHRS and CDR2 YFSETQ. The CDR3 region is CASSQGGGPSTGELFF. In DNA form, the CDR3 reads TGCGCCAGCAGCCAAGGGGGGGGGCCATCGACCGGGGAGCTGTTTTTT.

This clone was picked up one time. This sequence joins TRBV5-5 and TRBJ2-3; D remains ambiguous. CDR1 and CDR2 (germline): SGHKS, YYEKEE (reference sequence). The germline V and J ends were trimmed by 4 bases and 5 bases, with 11 bases remaining between them. The CDR3 is made up of 13 amino acids. In DNA, the CDR3 is TGTGCCAGCAGCGATCCGGCGGTAGATACGCAGTATTTT. Amino acid sequence: CASSDPAVDTQYF.

V is TRBV15 and J is TRBJ2-1; 8 nucleotides align to TRBD1. The CDR3 loop spans 16 amino acids. CDR1 and CDR2 (germline): LNHNV, YYDKDF (reference sequence). J lost 5 bases, V lost 0 bases, and 6 bases had no gene match. CDR3 DNA: TGTGCCACCAGCAGAGATCCAGGGGGCTGGGACAATGAGCAGTTCTTC. It translates to CATSRDPGGWDNEQFF.

This chain joins TRBV30 and TRBJ1-2; 7 bases are a match to TRBD1. CDR3 length: 13 amino acids. J was trimmed by 4 bases and V by 8 bases; bases with no gene match: 10. Germline V gives CDR1 GTSNPN, CDR2 SVGIG (reference sequence). CDR3 bases: TGTGCCCGGGACCATACAGGGGTCTATGGCTACACCTTC. Translation: CARDHTGVYGYTF.

The CDR3 DNA sequence: TGTGCCAGCAGCGGGCTAGCGGGGAACTTCAATGAGCAGTTCTTC. It yields the protein CASSGLAGNFNEQFF. The chain joins TRBV11-2 to TRBJ2-1; TRBD2 aligns across 9 bases. CDR1 is SGHAT, CDR2 FQNNGV, per germline. This CDR3 is built from 15 residues. V shed 5 bases, J shed 6 bases, and the junction held 8 bases outside the gene matches. Full variable domain (remainder filled in from reference TRBV11-2 and TRBJ2-1): EAGVAQSPRYKIIEKRQSVAFWCNPISGHATLYWYQQILGQGPKLLIQFQNNGVVDDSQLPKDRFSAERLKGVDSTLKIQPAKLEDSAVYLCASSGLAGNFNEQFFGPGTRLTVL.

The V and J genes are TRBV14 and TRBJ1-3; D gene unclear. This CDR3 contains 14 residues. With 5 bases removed from V and 5 bases from J, the gap between germline ends came to 13 bases. CDR1 SGHDN and CDR2 FVKESK come from the germline V gene. The CDR3 DNA is TGTGCCAGCAGCGCCGTCCTCCTACGAAACACCATATATTTT. This codes for CASSAVLLRNTIYF.

In this sample, this clone turned up a few times. The chain recombines TRBV29-1 with TRBJ2-1; a weak D match, TRBD1 (5 bases). The germline V gene has CDR1 SQVTM and CDR2 ANQGSEA. V lost 5 bases, J lost 4 bases, and 18 bases lay in between. The length of the CDR3 is 15 residues. CDR3 in DNA: TGCAGCGTTAGTATCCAGGGTTTTGGTTACAATGAGCAGTTCTTC. Translation: CSVSIQGFGYNEQFF.

The rearrangement uses TRBV4-1 and TRBJ1-4; 11 positions agree with TRBD1. V shed 3 bases, J shed 6 bases, and the junction held 6 bases outside the gene matches. This CDR3 contains 16 residues. Germline-derived CDR1 and CDR2 are MGHRA and YSYEKL. The CDR3 sequence: CASSQTGQGAYEKLFF. The CDR3, as DNA: TGCGCCAGCAGCCAGACAGGACAGGGGGCGTATGAAAAACTGTTTTTT.

This clone has just a few counts. The V and J genes are TRBV7-9 and TRBJ2-1, with TRBD2 matching 12 bases. V lost 4 bases to trimming and J lost 9 bases; unmatched junction nucleotides: 7. Germline V gene data show CDR1 as SEHNR and CDR2 as FQNEAQ (reference sequence). CDR3 length equals 15 residues. CDR3 nucleotide sequence: TGTGCCAGCAGCTCTCTAGCGGGGGGGCGGGGTGAGCAGTTCTTC. Its translation: CASSSLAGGRGEQFF.

The chain is built from TRBV5-8 and TRBJ2-1; 10 bases are shared with TRBD2. The germline V gene encodes CDR1 SGHTS and CDR2 YDEGEE. This CDR3 has 15 amino acids. V dropped 5 bases and J dropped 0; count of bases not matched to a gene: 2. The CDR3 loop is CASRSSGSSYNEQFF. CDR3 nucleotides: TGTGCCAGCAGATCTAGCGGGAGCTCCTACAATGAGCAGTTCTTC.

This clone has more than one count but fewer than ten. V is TRBV5-6 and J is TRBJ1-2; D unresolved. The germline V gene has CDR1 SGHDT and CDR2 YYEEEE. CDR3 length: 13 residues. V lost 2 bases to trimming and J lost 3 bases, with 8 bases between them. The CDR3 loop is CASSFMADYGYTF. DNA of the CDR3: TGTGCCAGCAGCTTCATGGCAGACTATGGCTACACCTTC.

The chain is built from TRBV5-1 and TRBJ2-5; possible D gene TRBD1, 6 bases. CDR1 SGHRS and CDR2 YFSETQ come from the germline V gene. The V end lost 4 bases, the J end lost 2 bases, and 15 bases lay between the germline ends. The length of the CDR3 is 15 residues. The CDR3, as DNA: TGCGCCAGCAGCCCATTGGTGACAGGACAAGAGACCCAGTACTTC. It translates to CASSPLVTGQETQYF.